The 13 T cell receptor beta chains listed next were all sequenced from one sample in a study of CD8 T cells in Susac syndrome. The RNA input was roughly 0.5 to 1 ug, and it was reverse transcribed with random hexamers. TCRdb re-called the immunoSEQ multiplex PCR reads with MiXCR, one entry per CDR3 protein. This repertoire shows 170,000 or so distinct CDR3 sequences, around 96% found once; its top ten account for around 0.12%. Sequenced material: CD4+ T cells from PBMCs. The receptor source for this set is a human donor with Susac syndrome.

CDR3 residues: CAWSITGGQPQHF. In nucleotides, the CDR3 is TGTGCCTGGAGTATAACCGGGGGGCAGCCCCAGCATTTT. The V and J genes are TRBV30 and TRBJ1-5, with D possibly matching TRBD1 (5 bases). The CDR3 runs 13 residues. V shed 2 bases and J shed 7 bases, with 12 bases lying between them. Germline-derived CDR1 and CDR2 are GTSNPN and SVGIG (reference sequence).

This chain connects TRBV9 to TRBJ1-5; D is uncertain. This CDR3 spans 15 amino acids. In germline, CDR1 is SGDLS, CDR2 YYNGEE. V was shortened by 4 bases and J by 2 bases, with 13 bases between the two germline ends. The CDR3 sequence: CASSTDGRGNQPQHF. The CDR3 nucleotides read TGTGCCAGCAGCACCGACGGGAGGGGCAATCAGCCCCAGCATTTT.

The V call is TRBV27, the J call TRBJ2-7, with TRBD1 as a possible D gene (6 bases). From germline, CDR1 is MNHEY and CDR2 SMNVEV (reference sequence). V was clipped by 10 bases and J by 4 bases, with 14 bases between them. CDR3 length: 12 residues. As DNA, the CDR3 is TGTGCCAACGACGTGACAGGTTACGAGCAGTACTTC. It is translated as CANDVTGYEQYF.

CDR3 region: CASSSGLAGVQDTQYF. The DNA of the CDR3 is TGTGCCAGCAGCTCGGGGCTAGCGGGAGTTCAAGATACGCAGTATTTT. The rearrangement joins TRBV7-9 to TRBJ2-3; 10 nucleotides line up with TRBD2. Trimming at V came to 4 bases and at J to 5 bases, leaving 9 bases not matched to a gene. The CDR3 contains 16 residues. Germline CDR1 SEHNR, CDR2 FQNEAQ (reference sequence).

The chain has TRBV12-3 or TRBV12-4 and TRBJ1-1; D possibly corresponds to TRBD1 (5 bases). V was cut by 2 bases and J by 10 bases, with 11 bases left in between. The CDR3 spans 12 residues. This CDR3 reads CASSLKGDRAFF. In DNA, the CDR3 is TGTGCCAGCAGTTTAAAGGGTGACAGAGCTTTCTTT.

The chain carries TRBV28 and TRBJ2-3; 9 bases agree with TRBD1. The germline V gene has CDR1 MDHEN and CDR2 SYDVKM. This CDR3 contains 14 residues. J gave up 4 bases and V 7 bases, and 6 bases lay outside the gene matches. The CDR3 region has the DNA TGTGCCAGCATCCGGGGACAGGGTTCAGATACGCAGTATTTT. Protein: CASIRGQGSDTQYF.

J is TRBJ1-2 and V is TRBV2; 11 nucleotides line up with TRBD1. From germline, CDR1 is SNHLY and CDR2 FYNNEI. This CDR3 region has 15 residues. With 3 bases clipped from V and 7 bases from J, the junction kept 7 bases outside the gene matches. The CDR3 reads CASSDPDRGLSGYTF. In nucleotides, the CDR3 is TGTGCCAGCAGTGACCCGGACAGGGGGCTCAGTGGCTACACCTTC.

This sequence joins TRBV19 and TRBJ2-1; D is tentatively TRBD1 or TRBD2 (5 bases each). Germline V gene lookup returns CDR1 LNHDA and CDR2 SQIVND (reference sequence). The germline V and J ends were trimmed by 4 bases and 10 bases, with 17 bases remaining between them. CDR3 length: 14 residues. Here the CDR3 reads CASSNPGTTIEQFF. CDR3 DNA: TGTGCCAGTAGTAACCCCGGGACCACTATCGAGCAGTTCTTC.

The chain links TRBV6-5 to TRBJ1-1, with D possibly TRBD1 on 5 matching bases. Germline V gene data show CDR1 as MNHEY and CDR2 as SVGAGI. CDR3 length: 12 amino acids. V was shortened by 10 bases and J by 1 base, with 10 bases between the two germline ends. The CDR3 DNA follows: TGTGCCATCCAGACAGCGAACACTGAAGCTTTCTTT. Translating it yields CAIQTANTEAFF.

The rearrangement uses TRBV4-3 and TRBJ2-5; TRBD2 agrees at 8 bases. CDR3 size: 18 residues. The germline gives CDR1 LGHNA, CDR2 YSLEER. V gave up 0 bases and J gave up 2 bases; unmatched junction bases: 11. CDR3 DNA: TGCGCCAGCAGCCAAGATCTCGCCACCGGGACTAGGCAAGAGACCCAGTACTTC. Its protein is CASSQDLATGTRQETQYF.

The chain is built from TRBV2 and TRBJ1-2; D unclear. Trimming removed 11 bases from V and 4 bases from J, with 14 bases in between. The germline gives CDR1 SNHLY, CDR2 FYNNEI. The CDR3 runs 12 residues. DNA for the CDR3: TGTGCCTCCCGAGGAGGCTTCTATGGCTACACCTTC. The encoded protein is CASRGGFYGYTF.

The CDR3 here is CASRKDSTNEKLFF. The CDR3 DNA reads as TGTGCCAGCAGAAAGGATTCAACTAATGAAAAACTGTTTTTT. The rearrangement uses TRBV7-9 and TRBJ1-4; D gene uncertain. CDR3 length equals 14 residues. Germline lookup yields CDR1 SEHNR and CDR2 FQNEAQ (reference sequence). The V end lost 6 bases, the J end lost 0 bases, and 8 bases lay between the germline ends.

This chain uses TRBV3-1 with TRBJ1-6; unclear D gene. This CDR3 contains 15 residues. V lost 3 bases and J lost 9, with 15 bases in between. Looked up from germline, CDR1 is LGHDT and CDR2 is YNNKEL (reference sequence). The CDR3 DNA reads TGTGCCAGCAGCCATGGACGGATTCTTAGTTCACCCCTCCACTTT. This sequence encodes CASSHGRILSSPLHF. The whole variable domain, filled in from reference TRBV3-1 and TRBJ1-6, reads DTAVSQTPKYLVTQMGNDKSIKCEQNLGHDTMYWYKQDSKKFLKIMFSYNNKELIINETVPNRFSPKSPDKAHLNLHINSLELGDSAVYFCASSHGRILSSPLHFGNGTRLTVT.